The 14 T cell receptor beta chains below all came from one sample that was sequenced in a study of T cell changes during pregnancy in multiple sclerosis. Some clones are missing from TCRdb's copy, which holds only in-frame ones; the method was immunoSEQ multiplex PCR. Counted here are over 45,000 clones, around 92% occurring once; the ten biggest clones make up approximately 0.91%. The sample consisted of CD4+ T cells from peripheral blood mononuclear cells, taken in the second trimester of pregnancy. The receptor set was obtained from a female donor in good health, enrolled as a control in a pregnancy study.

A few counts support this clone. The J gene is TRBJ1-2, the V gene TRBV30, with a possible D match to TRBD1 (5 bases). Germline V gene lookup returns CDR1 GTSNPN and CDR2 SVGIG (reference sequence). V lost 3 bases, J lost 4 bases, and 12 bases lay in between. The CDR3 runs to 13 residues. The DNA for the CDR3 is TGTGCCTGGAGCCCAACAGGACCCTATGGCTACACCTTC. This gives the protein CAWSPTGPYGYTF.

The V gene is TRBV7-9, the J gene TRBJ2-5, with TRBD1 identical over 7 bases. From germline, CDR1 is SEHNR and CDR2 FQNEAQ (reference sequence). V shed 6 bases, J shed 1 base, and the junction held 5 bases outside the gene matches. This CDR3 contains 14 residues. The CDR3: CASRRTGAQETQYF. CDR3 DNA sequence: TGTGCCAGCAGGCGCACAGGGGCCCAAGAGACCCAGTACTTC.

This clone came up once. The rearrangement links TRBV6-1 to TRBJ2-1; TRBD1 is a possible D gene (6 bases). V was pared by 7 bases and J by 3 bases, with 16 bases between. The germline V gene has CDR1 MNHNS and CDR2 SASEGT. CDR3 length: 15 residues. CDR3 protein: CASISPRDIYNEQFF. In DNA form, the CDR3 reads TGTGCCAGCATATCCCCCCGGGACATCTACAATGAGCAGTTCTTC.

The chain joins TRBV7-9 to TRBJ1-2, with 8 bases that match TRBD1. V lost 5 bases, J lost 4 bases, and 9 bases stayed unmatched. CDR3 size: 15 residues. CDR1 and CDR2 from the germline V gene are SEHNR and FQNEAQ (reference sequence). CDR3 DNA: TGTGCCAGCAGCCAAGGCGGACAGGGCGGCTATGGCTACACCTTC. Encoded protein: CASSQGGQGGYGYTF.

The rearrangement uses TRBV25-1 and TRBJ2-7; 9 bases fit TRBD1. This CDR3 spans 15 amino acids. V shed 7 bases, J shed 5 bases, and the junction held 12 bases outside the gene matches. The germline gives CDR1 MGHDK, CDR2 SYGVNS. The CDR3 sequence: CASTKRGQGDNEQYF. The CDR3 nucleotides are TGTGCCAGCACCAAACGGGGACAGGGTGATAACGAGCAGTACTTC.

The chain uses TRBV6-6 and TRBJ2-7, with D perhaps matching TRBD2 (6 bases). With 7 bases removed from V and 1 base from J, the gap between germline ends came to 8 bases. CDR3 length: 12 residues. The germline gives CDR1 MNHNY, CDR2 SVGAGI (reference sequence). The CDR3 protein is CASTGTSYEQYF. In DNA, the CDR3 is TGTGCCAGCACCGGGACTTCCTACGAGCAGTACTTC.

The rearrangement joins TRBV9 to TRBJ1-3; tentatively, D is TRBD1 (6 bases). Per germline, CDR1 SGDLS and CDR2 YYNGEE. Trimming left V 1 base short and J 0 bases short, with 8 bases between. The CDR3 has 15 amino acids. The CDR3 region is CASSVQGSSGNTIYF. In DNA form, the CDR3 reads TGTGCCAGCAGCGTACAGGGGAGCTCTGGAAACACCATATATTTT.

The rearrangement uses TRBV9 and TRBJ1-2; perhaps TRBD1 as D (6 bases). The CDR3 spans 13 residues. The germline V gene encodes CDR1 SGDLS and CDR2 YYNGEE. V lost 2 bases and J 7 bases, leaving 12 bases between the germline ends. The CDR3 loop reads CASSVFGGLGYTF. The CDR3 DNA follows: TGTGCCAGCAGCGTTTTCGGGGGGCTTGGCTACACCTTC.

The rearrangement uses TRBV7-2 and TRBJ2-1; no clear D. The germline gives CDR1 SGHTA, CDR2 FQGNSA. CDR3 length equals 12 residues. Trimming removed 5 bases from V and 3 bases from J, with 5 bases in between. CDR3 sequence: CASSPLYNEQFF. The CDR3 coding sequence is TGTGCCAGCAGCCCTCTCTACAATGAGCAGTTCTTC.

This clone was observed once. The rearrangement uses TRBV19 and TRBJ2-2; D might be TRBD2 (5 bases). The CDR3 covers 17 residues. The germline gives CDR1 LNHDA, CDR2 SQIVND (reference sequence). With 7 bases removed from V and 6 bases from J, the gap between germline ends came to 24 bases. CDR3 coding DNA: TGTGCCAGTACCCTTATACTTGGTCAGGTCGGGGCCGGGGAGCTGTTTTTT. Amino acids: CASTLILGQVGAGELFF.

The CDR3 DNA is TGCGCCAGCAGCCGCGAGAAAGCCTATGGCTACACCTTC. It translates to CASSREKAYGYTF. The V gene is TRBV4-1, the J gene TRBJ1-2, with no clear D. Germline V lookup: CDR1 MGHRA, CDR2 YSYEKL. The ends were cut back, 4 bases at V and 4 bases at J, with 10 bases in the middle. The length of the CDR3 is 13 residues.

The chain joins TRBV7-9 to TRBJ1-5; D gene uncertain. Germline V gives CDR1 SEHNR, CDR2 FQNEAQ (reference sequence). The V and J ends lost 5 bases and 4 bases respectively, with 12 bases between them. The CDR3 is made up of 14 amino acids. The DNA for the CDR3 is TGTGCCAGCAGCCCGGGTTTACCTAATCAGCCCCAGCATTTT. This sequence encodes CASSPGLPNQPQHF.

The gene calls are TRBV27 and TRBJ2-7, with 14 bases aligning to TRBD2. Germline lookup yields CDR1 MNHEY and CDR2 SMNVEV (reference sequence). Germline trimming cut 10 bases from V and 3 bases from J; bases unmatched to any gene: 11. The CDR3 loop spans 16 amino acids. CDR3 DNA sequence: TGTGCCACCAGGGGACTAGCGGGAGTGGATCTCTACGAGCAGTACTTC. Translating gives CATRGLAGVDLYEQYF.

CDR3 protein: CASSSGESWQPQHF. The CDR3 DNA reads as TGTGCCAGCAGCTCAGGGGAGTCTTGGCAGCCCCAGCATTTT. V and J are TRBV7-2 and TRBJ1-5; the D gene is possibly TRBD1 (6 bases). The germline V and J ends were trimmed by 4 bases and 7 bases, with 14 bases remaining between them. Germline loops: CDR1 SGHTA, CDR2 FQGNSA. This CDR3 has 14 amino acids.